This TCR beta chain was sequenced during a study of control samples from healthy donors and cancer patients. The CDR3 totals 15 residues. Germline lookup yields CDR1 MNHEY and CDR2 SVGAGI. The V and J ends lost 5 bases and 2 bases, in that order; junction bases with no gene match: 7. The table came from immunoSEQ multiplex PCR; TCRdb's copy has only in-frame clones and leaves some out. The table shows around 150,000 clones, with 90% to 95% occurring only once. Sample: PBMCs. The gene calls are TRBV6-5 and TRBJ2-3; the match to TRBD1 covers 7 bases. This receptor was obtained from a man aged 55 to 69 with colorectal cancer. The CDR3: CASSPGTDLTDTQYF. CDR3 nucleotide sequence: TGTGCCAGCAGTCCCGGGACAGACCTCACAGATACGCAGTATTTT.